This record covers a single TCR beta chain. Its antigen remains unknown. The CDR3 has 12 residues. V was cut by 4 bases and J by 2 bases, with 2 bases left in between. In germline, CDR1 is SEHNR, CDR2 FQNEAQ (reference sequence). This entry belongs to a study of blood T cells in healthy people across ages. Study results and caveats: Nothing was known about donor CMV status, and this possibly confounded expanded clonotype changes.

The sample providers were healthy Caucasian people from Russia, aged roughly 6 to 95. A sample-barcoded 5' primer and a J-beta primer mix were used in a second PCR of about 6 to 11 cycles. TCRdb fed the 5' RACE reads into MiXCR, producing one record per CDR3 protein. The repertoire holds hundreds of thousands of distinct CDR3 sequences, with 45% to 65% as singletons. The TCR comes from a man in his sixties in good health. This rearrangement joins TRBV7-9 to TRBJ2-2; D ambiguous. Sequenced material: blood. The CDR3 here is CASSYNTGELFF. The CDR3 DNA follows: TGTGCCAGCAGCTACAACACCGGGGAGCTGTTTTTT.